Ten or more counts support the clone carrying this T cell receptor beta chain. The data were taken from a study of CD8 T cells in ankylosing spondylitis. MiXCR, run by TCRdb on the 5' RACE reads, gives a single entry per CDR3 protein. The sample lists 250,000 to 350,000 distinct CDR3 sequences, roughly 20% occurring once. The CDR3 totals 12 residues. Trimming shortened V by 10 bases and J by 5 bases, and 14 bases separated the two germline ends. From germline, CDR1 is MNHEY and CDR2 SVGAGI. J is TRBJ2-5 and V is TRBV6-5; a possible D gene is TRBD1 (6 bases). This sequence was found in a male donor with ankylosing spondylitis or in good health (not recorded which). The sequencing input was blood, either unsorted or a sorted T cell fraction (not recorded which). DNA for the CDR3: TGTGCCACTAAGGGGGTCGGTGAGACCCAGTACTTC. Its translation: CATKGVGETQYF.